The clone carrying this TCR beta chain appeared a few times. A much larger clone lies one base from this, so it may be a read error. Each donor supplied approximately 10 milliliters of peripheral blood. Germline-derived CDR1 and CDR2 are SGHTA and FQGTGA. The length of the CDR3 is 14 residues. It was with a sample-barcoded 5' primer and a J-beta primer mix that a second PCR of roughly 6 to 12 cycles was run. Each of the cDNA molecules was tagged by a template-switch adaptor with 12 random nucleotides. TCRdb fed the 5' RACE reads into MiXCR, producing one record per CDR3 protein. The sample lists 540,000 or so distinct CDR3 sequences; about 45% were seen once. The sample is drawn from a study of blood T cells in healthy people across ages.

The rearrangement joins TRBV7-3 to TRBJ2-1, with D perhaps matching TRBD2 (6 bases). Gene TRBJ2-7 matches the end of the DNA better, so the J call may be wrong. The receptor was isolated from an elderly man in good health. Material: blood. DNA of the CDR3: TGTGCCAGCAGCTTAGCGGGGTCCTACAATGAGCAGTACTTC. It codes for CASSLAGSYNEQYF.